These 28 T cell receptor beta chains originate from one sample sequenced in a study of post-analysis software for immune sequencing data. Whole-study results and caveats: Roughly five TRBV segments appeared more often in patients than in controls, and TRBV5-6, TRBV5-1 and TRBV20-1 were among these.

Antigens of these TCRs are unknown. Unique molecular identifiers were carried by the TCR beta cDNA libraries. TCRdb re-called the PCR reads with MiXCR, one entry per CDR3 protein. Altogether approximately 690,000 distinct CDR3 sequences are present, 59% being singletons, with the ten largest covering about 11%. Sequenced sample: blood. Receptors originate from a girl aged 2-15 years with multiple sclerosis.

The sample holds one count of this clonotype. The chain combines TRBV24-1 with TRBJ1-5; D gene uncertain. CDR1 and CDR2 from the germline V gene are KGHDR and SFDVKD. This CDR3 comprises 16 residues. V was pared by 1 base and J by 2 bases, with 11 bases between. CDR3 nucleotide sequence: TGTGCCACCAGTGATTTCGGCATCGCAGGCAATCAGCCCCAGCATTTT. It codes for CATSDFGIAGNQPQHF.

The gene calls are TRBV9 and TRBJ2-2; TRBD2 aligns across 10 bases. This CDR3 region has 21 residues. J was trimmed by 6 bases and V by 2 bases; bases with no gene match: 22. Germline CDR1 is SGDLS and CDR2 is YYNGEE. CDR3 protein: CASSVATGEASGRSRPGELFF. Written as DNA, the CDR3 is TGTGCCAGCAGCGTTGCGACGGGGGAGGCTAGCGGGAGAAGTCGGCCCGGGGAGCTGTTTTTT.

As regards this clonotype: Germline and junction disagree at one end, which may indicate a read error. This chain connects TRBV29-1 to TRBJ2-1, with TRBD2 identical over 9 bases. Germline loops: CDR1 SQVTM, CDR2 ANQGSEA. The CDR3 is 14 amino acids. The CDR3 reads CSVEPSGDHNEQFF. The CDR3 DNA sequence: TGCAGCGTTGAACCTAGCGGGGACCACAATGAACAGTTCTTC.

The chain combines TRBV20-1 with TRBJ2-5, with TRBD2 identical over 16 bases. The germline gives CDR1 DFQATT, CDR2 SNEGSKA (reference sequence). V shed 3 bases and J 5 bases; nucleotides not matched to a gene: 6. This CDR3 comprises 16 residues. This chain's CDR3 is CSARGGLAGGPETQYF. In DNA, the CDR3 is TGCAGTGCTAGGGGGGGACTAGCGGGGGGGCCGGAGACCCAGTACTTC.

V is TRBV6-4 and J is TRBJ2-1; 10 bases agree with TRBD2. Trimming cost V 0 bases and J 2 bases; bases outside gene matches: 10. There are 19 residues in the CDR3. Germline V gene lookup returns CDR1 MRHNA and CDR2 SNTAGT. The CDR3 DNA follows: TGTGCCAGCAGTGACTCGAGTCTTCGGCTAGCGGGAGCCTACAATGAGCAGTTCTTC. Translation: CASSDSSLRLAGAYNEQFF.

This chain joins TRBV5-1 and TRBJ1-2, with 7 positions matching TRBD1. V was clipped by 2 bases and J by 8 bases; unmatched bases: 6. The germline V gene has CDR1 SGHRS and CDR2 YFSETQ. The CDR3 extends over 13 amino acids. The CDR3 is CASSFDRVGGYTF. CDR3 coding DNA: TGCGCCAGCAGCTTCGACAGGGTAGGGGGCTACACCTTC.

For this clonotype: The limits of the CDR3 on the DNA are not certain, so only TCRdb's listed CDR3 is given. This sequence joins TRBV27 and TRBJ2-7; the table assigns TRBD1, which was not confirmed against the DNA. Looked up from germline, CDR1 is MNHEY and CDR2 is SMNVEV (reference sequence). The CDR3 has 15 amino acids, counting both end residues. Here the CDR3 reads CASSTSTGFRETQYF.

The CDR3 sequence is CASSFTASGGRLSTDTQYF. The CDR3 nucleotides are TGTGCCAGCAGCTTCACCGCTAGCGGGGGTCGTTTAAGCACAGATACGCAGTATTTT. This sequence joins TRBV2 and TRBJ2-3, with TRBD2 identical over 10 bases. CDR3 length equals 19 residues. Germline V lookup: CDR1 SNHLY, CDR2 FYNNEI. V lost 6 bases, J lost 0 bases, and 15 bases stayed unmatched.

The chain is built from TRBV27 and TRBJ1-2; no definite D call. The CDR3 extends over 14 amino acids. The ends were cut back, 6 bases at V and 1 base at J, with 12 bases in the middle. Germline CDR1 reads MNHEY; CDR2 reads SMNVEV (reference sequence). The CDR3 DNA sequence: TGTGCCAGCAGCCCCCGGCGGGTTAACTATGGCTACACCTTC. It encodes CASSPRRVNYGYTF.

The chain has TRBV20-1 and TRBJ2-1; 9 bases are a match to TRBD2. Trimming took 3 bases from V and 8 from J; bases not matched to a gene: 11. This CDR3 is 15 amino acids long. Germline V CDR1 and CDR2: DFQATT, SNEGSKA (reference sequence). CDR3 nucleotide sequence: TGCAGTGCTAGGGGCGGGAGGGCCTTGGATGATGAGCAGTTCTTC. Translated, it gives CSARGGRALDDEQFF.

The chain is built from TRBV6-6 and TRBJ2-1; D is ambiguous. The germline V gene has CDR1 MNHNY and CDR2 SVGAGI (reference sequence). The CDR3 totals 16 residues. Between the trimmed V and J ends, which lost 0 bases and 5 bases, there was a span of 14 bases. As DNA, the CDR3 is TGTGCCAGCAGTTACTCGAGAGAACCCCAGGACAATGAGCAGTTCTTC. As protein: CASSYSREPQDNEQFF.

The rearrangement uses TRBV12-3 or TRBV12-4 and TRBJ2-1; D might be TRBD1 (5 bases). V was cut by 7 bases and J by 13 bases, with 14 bases left in between. The CDR3 is 11 residues long. CDR3 loop: CASTSTGFQFF. CDR3 bases: TGTGCCAGCACCTCAACAGGATTCCAGTTCTTC.

V gene TRBV13 combines with J gene TRBJ2-4; possibly TRBD1 for D (5 bases). This CDR3 has 15 residues. V was shortened by 2 bases and J by 0 bases, with 8 bases between the two germline ends. CDR1 is PRHDT, CDR2 FYEKMQ, per germline (reference sequence). The CDR3 DNA sequence: TGTGCCAGCAGCTTAAGAAGGGGAGCCAAAAACATTCAGTACTTC. This sequence encodes CASSLRRGAKNIQYF.

The chain employs TRBV12-3 or TRBV12-4 and TRBJ1-1; 12 bases line up with TRBD1. The CDR3 consists of 14 residues. The ends lost 4 bases at V and 5 bases at J; junction bases unmatched: 2. The CDR3 region is CASSWDRGQTEAFF. Here the CDR3 DNA reads TGTGCCAGCAGTTGGGACAGGGGGCAAACTGAAGCTTTCTTT.

The genes are TRBV5-1 and TRBJ1-2; maybe TRBD1 (5 bases). Trimming left V 0 bases short and J 6 bases short, with 12 bases between. Looked up from germline, CDR1 is SGHRS and CDR2 is YFSETQ. The CDR3 covers 14 residues. Here the CDR3 reads CASSLVATADGYTF. The DNA of the CDR3 is TGCGCCAGCAGCTTGGTTGCGACAGCCGATGGCTACACCTTC.

The rearrangement links TRBV5-1 to TRBJ1-2, with TRBD1 matching 7 bases. Germline CDR1 reads SGHRS; CDR2 reads YFSETQ. The CDR3 has 15 residues. The ends lost 0 bases at V and 6 bases at J; junction bases unmatched: 8. CDR3 region: CASSLVAGTGDGYTF. The DNA of the CDR3 is TGCGCCAGCAGCTTGGTTGCCGGTACAGGGGATGGCTACACCTTC.

This rearrangement joins TRBV20-1 to TRBJ2-5; 7 nucleotides match TRBD1. Germline CDR1 and CDR2: DFQATT and SNEGSKA (reference sequence). V shed 6 bases, J shed 2 bases, and the junction held 15 bases outside the gene matches. CDR3 length: 16 amino acids. Here the CDR3 reads CSADKDRGGKQETQYF. CDR3 DNA: TGCAGTGCAGACAAGGACAGAGGGGGCAAACAAGAGACCCAGTACTTC.

The rearrangement uses TRBV20-1 and TRBJ2-3; TRBD1 aligns across 8 bases. Trimming cost V 2 bases and J 4 bases; bases outside gene matches: 2. This CDR3 region has 13 residues. Germline V gives CDR1 DFQATT, CDR2 SNEGSKA (reference sequence). The CDR3 sequence: CSARQGAADTQYF. CDR3 bases: TGCAGTGCTAGACAGGGGGCGGCAGATACGCAGTATTTT.

This clonotype was detected only a few times. The CDR3 DNA reads TGCAGTGCATCGGGTGGAGCGGGAGGGCAGGGTACCTACAATGAGCAGTTCTTC. Translation: CSASGGAGGQGTYNEQFF. The chain recombines TRBV20-1 with TRBJ2-1, with 10 bases matching TRBD2. J lost 2 bases, V lost 6 bases, and 16 bases had no gene match. The germline V gene has CDR1 DFQATT and CDR2 SNEGSKA (reference sequence). The CDR3 sequence is 18 residues long.

V and J are TRBV5-1 and TRBJ2-1; TRBD2 agrees at 9 bases. This CDR3 is 18 amino acids long. V lost 0 bases to trimming and J lost 0 bases; unmatched junction nucleotides: 7. CDR1 is SGHRS and CDR2 is YFSETQ in the germline V gene. CDR3 sequence (DNA): TGCGCCAGCAGCTTGGCCAGACTAGCGGTCAGCTCCTACAATGAGCAGTTCTTC. Translated: CASSLARLAVSSYNEQFF.

The genes are TRBV7-9 and TRBJ2-7, with TRBD2 matching 8 bases. After removal of 5 bases from V and 8 bases from J, the junction contained 5 bases not matched to a gene. Germline V CDR1 and CDR2: SEHNR, FQNEAQ (reference sequence). This CDR3 has 12 residues. CDR3 amino acids: CASSQREGKQYF. The CDR3 nucleotides read TGTGCCAGCAGCCAACGGGAGGGCAAGCAGTACTTC.

This chain joins TRBV10-3 and TRBJ2-5, with 9 bases lining up with TRBD1. The J call may be faulty, since TRBJ2-7 better matches the DNA end. Germline lookup yields CDR1 ENHRY and CDR2 SYGVKD. The CDR3 covers 14 residues. CDR3 residues: CAIRSDRGTNEQYF. The CDR3 bases are TGTGCCATCAGATCGGACAGGGGTACGAACGAGCAGTACTTC.

This chain uses TRBV12-3 or TRBV12-4 with TRBJ1-6; tentative D call: TRBD1 (5 bases). V lost 5 bases, J lost 6 bases, and 17 bases lay in between. The CDR3 loop spans 16 amino acids. CDR3 amino acids: CASSPEGRRTNSPLHF. For the CDR3, the DNA is TGTGCCAGCAGTCCCGAGGGACGTCGTACTAATTCACCCCTCCACTTT.

This sequence joins TRBV5-5 and TRBJ1-2; D not certain. Germline values: CDR1 SGHKS, CDR2 YYEKEE (reference sequence). The CDR3 is 15 residues long. V was cut by 5 bases and J by 0 bases, with 14 bases left in between. The CDR3 is CASSIGNRANYGYTF. The DNA for the CDR3 is TGTGCCAGCAGTATTGGGAATCGGGCTAACTATGGCTACACCTTC.

This clonotype was seen more than once but under ten times. The V call is TRBV7-2, the J call TRBJ2-1; 7 nucleotides line up with TRBD1. The CDR3 has 15 amino acids. The germline CDR1 and CDR2 sequences are SGHTA and FQGNSA. V lost 7 bases to trimming and J lost 7 bases; unmatched junction nucleotides: 13. DNA of the CDR3: TGTGCCAGCACCCGAGACAGGGTTCCCAATAATGAGCAGTTCTTC. It specifies CASTRDRVPNNEQFF.

The rearrangement joins TRBV15 to TRBJ2-3; D is unresolved. V lost 1 base to trimming and J lost 4 bases, with 18 bases between them. CDR1 is LNHNV and CDR2 is YYDKDF in the germline V gene (reference sequence). The CDR3 runs 17 residues. DNA for the CDR3: TGTGCCACCAGCAGAGTCCTGGCTACAAGGCGGCCAGATACGCAGTATTTT. Protein: CATSRVLATRRPDTQYF.

This clonotype was counted a few times. This chain connects TRBV7-2 to TRBJ2-5, with D maybe TRBD1 (7 bases). CDR3 size: 17 residues. The ends were cut back, 5 bases at V and 0 bases at J, with 19 bases in the middle. Germline CDR1 reads SGHTA; CDR2 reads FQGNSA. The CDR3 region is CASSRFRGTDYQETQYF. The DNA of the CDR3 is TGTGCCAGCAGCCGCTTCCGCGGGACAGACTACCAAGAGACCCAGTACTTC.

The V and J genes are TRBV12-3 or TRBV12-4 and TRBJ2-1; no firm D call. Trimming removed 3 bases from V and 5 bases from J, with 17 bases in between. There are 16 residues in the CDR3. CDR3 protein: CASSFIGAAENNEQFF. CDR3 DNA sequence: TGTGCCAGCAGTTTTATAGGAGCTGCAGAAAACAATGAGCAGTTCTTC.